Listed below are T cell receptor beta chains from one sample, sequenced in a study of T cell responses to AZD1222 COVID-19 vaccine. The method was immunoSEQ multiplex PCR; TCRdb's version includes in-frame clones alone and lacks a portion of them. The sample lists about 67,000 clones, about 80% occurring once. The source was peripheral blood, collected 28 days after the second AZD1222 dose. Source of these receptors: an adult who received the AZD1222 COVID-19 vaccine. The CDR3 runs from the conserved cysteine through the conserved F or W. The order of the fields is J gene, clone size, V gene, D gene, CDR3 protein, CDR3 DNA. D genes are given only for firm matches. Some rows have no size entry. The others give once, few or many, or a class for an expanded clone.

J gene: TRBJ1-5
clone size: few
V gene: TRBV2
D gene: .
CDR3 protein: CASRGEGADNQPQHF
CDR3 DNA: TGTGCCAGCAGGGGGGAAGGGGCCGACAATCAGCCCCAGCATTTT

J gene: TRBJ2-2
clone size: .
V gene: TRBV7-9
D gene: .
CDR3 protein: CASTRREGGELFF
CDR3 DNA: TGTGCCAGCACGCGCAGGGAAGGCGGGGAGCTGTTTTTT

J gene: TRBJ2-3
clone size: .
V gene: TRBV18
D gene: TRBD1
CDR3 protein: CASSSSPDRVVFGDTQYF
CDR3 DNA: TGTGCCAGCTCATCATCCCCAGACAGGGTGGTATTTGGAGATACGCAGTATTTT

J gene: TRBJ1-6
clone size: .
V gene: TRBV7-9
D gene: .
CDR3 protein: CASSLGRSVNSPLHF
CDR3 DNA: TGTGCCAGCAGCTTAGGGCGTTCGGTTAATTCACCCCTCCACTTT

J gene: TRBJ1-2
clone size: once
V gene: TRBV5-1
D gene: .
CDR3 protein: CASSNGQKGDGYTF
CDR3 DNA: TGCGCCAGCAGCAACGGACAGAAGGGAGATGGCTACACCTTC

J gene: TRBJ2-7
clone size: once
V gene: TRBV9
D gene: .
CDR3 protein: CASSEGDLYEQYF
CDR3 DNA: TGTGCCAGCAGCGAGGGGGACTTATACGAGCAGTACTTC

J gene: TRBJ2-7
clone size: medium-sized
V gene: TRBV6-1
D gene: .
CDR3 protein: CASSEGLSYEQYF
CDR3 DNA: TGTGCCAGCAGTGAAGGGCTCTCCTACGAGCAGTACTTC

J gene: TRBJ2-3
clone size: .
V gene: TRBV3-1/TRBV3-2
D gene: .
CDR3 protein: CASKARTGSSTDTQYF
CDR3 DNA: TGTGCCAGCAAGGCAAGGACGGGATCTAGCACAGATACGCAGTATTTT

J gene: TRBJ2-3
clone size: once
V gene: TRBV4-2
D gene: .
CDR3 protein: CASSQNGGSDTQYF
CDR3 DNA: TGTGCCAGCAGCCAAAACGGGGGTTCAGATACGCAGTATTTT

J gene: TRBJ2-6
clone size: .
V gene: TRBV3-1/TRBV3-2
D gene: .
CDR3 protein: CASSQDMTGANVLTF
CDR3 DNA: TGTGCCAGCAGCCAAGATATGACTGGGGCCAACGTCCTGACTTTC

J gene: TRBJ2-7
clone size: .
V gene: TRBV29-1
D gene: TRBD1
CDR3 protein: CSALRDRDEQYF
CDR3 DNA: TGCAGCGCTTTAAGAGACAGGGACGAGCAGTACTTC

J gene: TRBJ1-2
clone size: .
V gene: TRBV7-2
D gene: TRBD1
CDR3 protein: CASRAAGQTTGYTF
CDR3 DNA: TGTGCCAGCAGAGCCGCGGGACAGACAACGGGCTACACCTTC

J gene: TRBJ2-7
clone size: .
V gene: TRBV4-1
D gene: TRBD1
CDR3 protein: CASSQGTGHYEQYF
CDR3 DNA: TGCGCCAGCAGCCAAGGGACAGGGCACTACGAGCAGTACTTC

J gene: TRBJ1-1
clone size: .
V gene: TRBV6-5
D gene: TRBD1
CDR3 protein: CASSATGEGTEAFF
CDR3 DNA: TGTGCCAGCAGCGCCACAGGGGAGGGCACTGAAGCTTTCTTT

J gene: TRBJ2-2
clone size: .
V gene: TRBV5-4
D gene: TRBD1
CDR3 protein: CASSAPGQGTGELFF
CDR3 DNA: TGTGCCAGCAGCGCGCCGGGACAGGGGACCGGGGAGCTGTTTTTT

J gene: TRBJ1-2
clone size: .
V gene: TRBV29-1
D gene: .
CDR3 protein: CSVEGYGYTF
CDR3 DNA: TGCAGCGTTGAGGGCTATGGCTACACCTTC

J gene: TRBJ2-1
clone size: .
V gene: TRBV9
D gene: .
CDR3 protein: CTSSEPGQLSPDEQFF
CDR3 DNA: TGTACCAGCAGCGAGCCCGGACAGCTCAGCCCCGATGAGCAGTTCTTC

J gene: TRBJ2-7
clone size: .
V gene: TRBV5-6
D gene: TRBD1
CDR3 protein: CASSLDRGDYEQYF
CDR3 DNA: TGTGCCAGCAGCTTGGACAGGGGGGACTACGAGCAGTACTTC

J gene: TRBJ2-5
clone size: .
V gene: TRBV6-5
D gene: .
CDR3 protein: CASSYSGGLETQYF
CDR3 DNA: TGTGCCAGCAGTTACTCGGGGGGACTGGAGACCCAGTACTTC

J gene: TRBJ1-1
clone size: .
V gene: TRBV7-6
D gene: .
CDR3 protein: CASSTRQILNTEAFF
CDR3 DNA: TGTGCCAGCAGTACCAGACAGATTTTGAACACTGAAGCTTTCTTT

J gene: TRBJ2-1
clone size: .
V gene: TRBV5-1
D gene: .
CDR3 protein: CASSGKTSYNEQFF
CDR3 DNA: TGCGCCAGCAGCGGTAAAACCTCCTACAATGAGCAGTTCTTC

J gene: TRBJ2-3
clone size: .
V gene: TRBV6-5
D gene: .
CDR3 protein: CASSPFRDTQYF
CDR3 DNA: TGTGCCAGCAGTCCTTTCAGAGATACGCAGTATTTT

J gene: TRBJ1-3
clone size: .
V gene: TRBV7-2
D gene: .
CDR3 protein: CASSPHSLVSGNTIYF
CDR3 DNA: TGTGCCAGCAGTCCCCACAGCCTCGTCTCTGGAAACACCATATATTTT

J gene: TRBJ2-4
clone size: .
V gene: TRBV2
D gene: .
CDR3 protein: CASSDNFGLAKNIQYF
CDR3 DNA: TGTGCCAGCAGTGACAATTTCGGGCTAGCCAAAAACATTCAGTACTTC

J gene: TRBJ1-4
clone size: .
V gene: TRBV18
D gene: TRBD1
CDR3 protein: CASSPRRTGGFEKLFF
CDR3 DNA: TGTGCCAGCTCACCAAGAAGGACAGGGGGATTCGAAAAACTGTTTTTT